The rows below give T cell receptor beta chains drawn from one sample of a study of T cells in tuberculosis. Generated by immunoSEQ multiplex PCR, the TCRdb table keeps only in-frame clones and is missing some. The sample consists of 61,000 or so clones, approximately 81% of them appearing once. The sample consisted of CD1b-GMM tetramer-negative cells sorted from PBMCs. Source of these receptors: an adult woman with latent tuberculosis. CDR3s include the opening cysteine and the closing phenylalanine or tryptophan. Fields, in order: J gene, D gene, V gene, clone size, CDR3 DNA, CDR3 protein. D genes are given only for firm matches. Clone size appears in some rows only: once, few, many, or a class for an expanded clone.

TRBJ1-1 NA TRBV12-5 NA TGTGCTAGTGGTTTGAGGGTCCCTGGGAGCGCGAACACTGAAGCTTTCTTT CASGLRVPGSANTEAFF
TRBJ1-5 TRBD1 TRBV28 NA TGTGCCAGCAGTTTGGGGACAGGGCACAATCAGCCCCAGCATTTT CASSLGTGHNQPQHF
TRBJ1-2 NA TRBV5-4 NA TGTGCCAGCAGCTTGGAGGCCCCGGGTACCTATGGCTACACCTTC CASSLEAPGTYGYTF
TRBJ2-4 TRBD1 TRBV4-3 NA TGCGCCAGCAGCCCTGACCGGACAGGGGGCTTAGACATTCAGTACTTC CASSPDRTGGLDIQYF
TRBJ2-3 TRBD2 TRBV4-1 NA TGCGCCAGCAGCCAAGAGCGGGGGGGTTCTGATACGCAGTATTTT CASSQERGGSDTQYF
TRBJ2-2 NA TRBV6-5 NA TGTGCCAGCAGTTACGGCGGATCGAACACCGGGGAGCTGTTTTTT CASSYGGSNTGELFF
TRBJ1-2 NA TRBV6-1 NA TGTGCCAGCAGGGAAGACAATAACTATGGCTACACCTTC CASREDNNYGYTF
TRBJ1-3 NA TRBV28 once TGTGCCAGCACCCATGGGGGGGGACTCTCTGGAAACACCATATATTTT CASTHGGGLSGNTIYF
TRBJ1-1 NA TRBV2 once TGTGCCAGCAGTGACGACAGACCGAACACTGAAGCTTTCTTT CASSDDRPNTEAFF
TRBJ2-2 TRBD2 TRBV29-1 NA TGCAGCGTTGAAGGACTAGCGGCAAGTCGAGGCGGGGAGCTGTTTTTT CSVEGLAASRGGELFF
TRBJ2-3 TRBD2 TRBV5-8 few TGTGCCAGCAGGGACACTAGCGGGGGCACAGATACGCAGTATTTT CASRDTSGGTDTQYF
TRBJ2-1 NA TRBV7-3 NA TGTGCCAGCAGCCGGGTGGGAGGCGAGCAGTTCTTC CASSRVGGEQFF
TRBJ2-7 TRBD1 TRBV6-1 NA TGTGCCAGCAGGGGGACAGGGGGCTCGGGGGAGCAGTACTTC CASRGTGGSGEQYF
TRBJ2-7 NA TRBV28 once TGTGCCAGCAGTTTATGGCGGGTTAGCTCCTACGAGCAGTACTTC CASSLWRVSSYEQYF
TRBJ2-5 TRBD2 TRBV7-3 NA TGTGCCAGCAGCCTGGCGGGGGGAGGAGAGACCCAGTACTTC CASSLAGGGETQYF
TRBJ2-7 TRBD2 TRBV28 NA TGTGCCAGCAGTCTAAATAGCGGGGCGCGCCCCTACGAGCAGTACTTC CASSLNSGARPYEQYF
TRBJ2-3 TRBD1 TRBV5-1 NA TGCGCCAGCACAGGGGGCTCGAGCACAGATACGCAGTATTTT CASTGGSSTDTQYF
TRBJ1-6 NA TRBV4-3 NA TGCGCCAGCAGCCAAGATTTGAACAGCTCCCCCCTCCACTTT CASSQDLNSSPLHF
TRBJ1-5 TRBD1 TRBV19 NA TGTGCCAGTAGTATTGGGACAGTCAATCAGCCCCAGCATTTT CASSIGTVNQPQHF
TRBJ1-5 NA TRBV18 NA TGTGCCAGCTCTCTATCTCAGGGAGGTGATCAGCCCCAGCATTTT CASSLSQGGDQPQHF
TRBJ1-2 NA TRBV2 NA TGTGCCTCAACGAGAGGCAGGGATGGCTACACCTTC CASTRGRDGYTF
TRBJ2-3 TRBD1 TRBV18 once TGTGCCAGCTCACCACAAGAGGGGGCGCGGTCGCTGAATACGCAGTATTTT CASSPQEGARSLNTQYF